This TCR beta chain was captured in a study of T cells expressing NK-cell markers (dated by TCRdb to about 2020). About the investigation overall: Fewer than ten donors provided sorted CD3+CD56+NKG2C+, CD3+CD56+NKG2C- and CD3+CD56-NKG2C+ T-cell subsets, whose TCR beta-chain repertoires were profiled. Among the eight sequenced donors, only one was HCMV-seronegative, while the other seven were HCMV-seropositive. All eight donors whose samples were sequenced were randomly selected healthy volunteers, three of them men and five women. Sequencing of the libraries produced 2 x 150 bp reads on Illumina HiSeq 2000/2500, MiSeq or NextSeq.

Summary of the overall study and its limitations: It remained unclear whether the expanded NKG2C-expressing T cell clones were specific for HCMV antigens. Those dominant clonotypes were again the most abundant among CD3+CD56-NKG2C+ cells in four donors, at about 25-60.1%. In six donors, the dominant CD3+CD56+NKG2C+ clonotypes were found to rank among the top 10 CD8+ clonotypes and to make up about 1.0-7.0% of CD8+ T cells.

The sample was run on an Illumina HiSeq 2000. TCR beta cDNA libraries were made by 5'RACE template switching that added a universal primer site and unique molecular identifiers. Synthesis of cDNA was primed from the TCR beta constant segment and was followed by two consecutive PCR amplification steps. Per the original workflow: Reads were demultiplexed and grouped by UMI with MIGEC, and clonotypes were assembled and quantified with MiTCR. To exclude erroneous sequences, only TCR cDNA sequences supported by at least two reads were retained. The tcR package was used for downstream repertoire analysis, and clonotypes were matched between fractions using CDR3 nucleotide sequence together with V segment. VDJmatch was used to annotate antigen specificity against VDJdb, with one amino acid substitution in CDR3 allowed. TCRdb reprocessed the reads and lists each CDR3 protein sequence as a single entry, with no DNA. The V and J calls and clone size come from TCRdb's table, not from the authors' own analysis. This sample's clone table shows about 550,000 distinct CDR3 sequences. Roughly 3.6% of the sample belongs to the ten largest clones.

Its CDR3 holds 12 amino acids, cysteine through phenylalanine. The coding DNA is unavailable. CDR1 and CDR2 are drawn from the germline V gene: MNHEY, SVGEGT. For this clonotype: Its antigen target is currently unknown.

HCMV-specific IgG was detected in serum with a commercial ELISA kit to determine HCMV serostatus. Ficoll density gradient centrifugation was used to isolate peripheral blood mononuclear cells from blood. This clonotype originated in a man younger than 35 in good health. Donor details come from another sample of the same person, matched by shared clones. The chain is assembled from TRBV6-2 or TRBV6-3 and TRBJ2-1; TCRdb reports TRBD1, a call that lacks DNA to check it against. Sequenced: blood T cells: a sorted CD56 or NKG2C T cell subset, CD4+ or CD8+ T cells, or bulk PBMC T cells (not recorded which). For the CDR3, the sequence is CASSSGQQVVFF.